This section outlines one T cell receptor beta chain sequence together with its context. Other DNA variants within this sample encode the same CDR3. Per the study methods: Nucleated cell number was recorded as an estimate derived from reference gene primer amplification. Only in-frame clones appear in the TCRdb table, and some are missing; sequencing was by immunoSEQ multiplex PCR. V, J and clone size are those of that table, while D and trimming were read from the DNA. The sample shows 200,000 to 300,000 clones, about 83% of them seen only once. The sample belongs to a study of blood T cell repertoires in COVID-19. Study-wide context: Both acute and convalescent COVID-19 samples were obtained from the United States, Italy and Spain. PBMCs, B-cell-depleted T cells, or T cells provided the cDNA or gDNA that made up the material.

This CDR3 has 12 amino acids. Trimming cost V 0 bases and J 3 bases, with 3 bases left between them. Germline-derived CDR1 and CDR2 are SGHRS and YFSETQ. The chain couples TRBV5-1 to TRBJ2-5; no reliable D call. The sample taken for sequencing was peripheral blood. This receptor was taken from a human donor in a cohort sampled during active COVID-19. DNA of the CDR3: TGCGCCAGCAGCTTGGATAAAGAGACCCAGTACTTC. Amino acids: CASSLDKETQYF.